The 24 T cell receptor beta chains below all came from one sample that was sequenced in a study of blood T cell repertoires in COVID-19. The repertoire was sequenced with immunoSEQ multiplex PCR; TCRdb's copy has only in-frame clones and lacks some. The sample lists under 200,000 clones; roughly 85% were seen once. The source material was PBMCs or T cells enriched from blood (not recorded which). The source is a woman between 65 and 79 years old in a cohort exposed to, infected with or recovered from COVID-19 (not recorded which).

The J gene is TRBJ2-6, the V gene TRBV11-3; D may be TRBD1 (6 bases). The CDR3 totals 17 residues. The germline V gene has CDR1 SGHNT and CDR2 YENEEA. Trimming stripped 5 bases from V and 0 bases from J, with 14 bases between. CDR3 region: CASSPMTGVSGANVLTF. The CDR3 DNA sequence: TGTGCCAGCAGCCCCATGACAGGTGTCTCTGGGGCCAACGTCCTGACTTTC.

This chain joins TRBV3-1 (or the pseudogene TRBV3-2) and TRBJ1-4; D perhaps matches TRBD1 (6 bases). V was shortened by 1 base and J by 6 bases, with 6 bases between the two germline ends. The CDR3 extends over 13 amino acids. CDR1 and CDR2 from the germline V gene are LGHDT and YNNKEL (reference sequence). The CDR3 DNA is TGTGCCAGCAGCCAAGGGACAGATGAAAAACTGTTTTTT. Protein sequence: CASSQGTDEKLFF.

CDR3 in amino acids: CASSQDGLAGVNRVGPQYF. The CDR3 nucleotides are TGTGCCAGCAGCCAAGACGGACTAGCGGGAGTTAATCGAGTAGGCCCCCAGTACTTC. The rearrangement uses TRBV4-2 and TRBJ2-5; 13 nucleotides agree with TRBD2. Germline loops: CDR1 LGHNA, CDR2 YNFKEQ. With V trimmed by 0 bases and J by 9 bases, 16 bases remained unmatched. The CDR3 totals 19 residues.

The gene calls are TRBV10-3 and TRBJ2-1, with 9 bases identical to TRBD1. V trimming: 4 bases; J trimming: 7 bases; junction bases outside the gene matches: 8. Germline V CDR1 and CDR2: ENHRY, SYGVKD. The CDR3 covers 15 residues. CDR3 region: CAISAGTGFRNEQFF. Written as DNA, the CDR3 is TGTGCCATCAGTGCAGGGACAGGGTTCCGTAATGAGCAGTTCTTC.

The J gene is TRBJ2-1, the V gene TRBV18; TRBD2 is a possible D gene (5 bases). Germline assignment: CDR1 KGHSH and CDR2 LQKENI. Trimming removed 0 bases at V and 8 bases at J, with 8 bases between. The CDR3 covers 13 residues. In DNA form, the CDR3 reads TGTGCCAGCTCACCACCGGGTAGCGATGAGCAGTTCTTC. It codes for CASSPPGSDEQFF. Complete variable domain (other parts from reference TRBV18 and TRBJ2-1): NAGVMQNPRHLVRRRGQEARLRCSPMKGHSHVYWYRQLPEEGLKFMVYLQKENIIDESGMPKERFSAEFPKEGPSILRIQQVVRGDSAAYFCASSPPGSDEQFFGPGTRLTVL.

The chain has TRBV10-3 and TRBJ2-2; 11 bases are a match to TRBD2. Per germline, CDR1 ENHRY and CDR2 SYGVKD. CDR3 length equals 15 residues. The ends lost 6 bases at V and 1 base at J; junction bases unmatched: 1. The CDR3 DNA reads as TGTGCCATCAGCGGACTAGCGGGGAACACCGGGGAGCTGTTTTTT. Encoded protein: CAISGLAGNTGELFF.

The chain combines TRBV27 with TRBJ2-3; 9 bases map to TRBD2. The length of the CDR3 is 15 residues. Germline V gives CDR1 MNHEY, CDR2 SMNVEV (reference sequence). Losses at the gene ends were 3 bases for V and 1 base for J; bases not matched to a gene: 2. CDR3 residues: CASSFSGRGTDTQYF. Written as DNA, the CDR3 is TGTGCCAGCAGTTTTAGCGGGAGAGGCACAGATACGCAGTATTTT.

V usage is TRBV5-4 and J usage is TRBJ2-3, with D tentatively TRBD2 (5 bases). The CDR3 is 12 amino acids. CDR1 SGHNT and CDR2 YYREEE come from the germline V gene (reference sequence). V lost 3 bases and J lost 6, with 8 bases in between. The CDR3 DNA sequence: TGTGCCAGCAGCTCCTGGGAGGATACGCAGTATTTT. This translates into CASSSWEDTQYF.

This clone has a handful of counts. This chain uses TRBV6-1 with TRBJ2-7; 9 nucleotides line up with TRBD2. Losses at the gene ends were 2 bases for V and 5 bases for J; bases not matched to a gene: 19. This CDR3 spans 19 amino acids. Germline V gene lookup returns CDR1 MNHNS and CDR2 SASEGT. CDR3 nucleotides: TGTGCCAGCAGTGAACCCGTCGCAACCCTTGGACTAGCGAAACACGAGCAGTACTTC. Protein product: CASSEPVATLGLAKHEQYF.

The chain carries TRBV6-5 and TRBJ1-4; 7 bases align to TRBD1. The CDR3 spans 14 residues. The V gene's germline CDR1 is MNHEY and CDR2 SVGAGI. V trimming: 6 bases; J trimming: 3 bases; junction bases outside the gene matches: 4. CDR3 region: CASSRDRSNEKLFF. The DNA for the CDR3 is TGTGCCAGCAGCCGGGACAGATCTAATGAAAAACTGTTTTTT.

DNA for the CDR3: TGTGCCAGCAGCTTGGCCCAGGGCGTTGGTGAAGCTTTCTTT. It translates to CASSLAQGVGEAFF. The chain joins TRBV5-5 to TRBJ1-1, with a possible D match to TRBD1 (5 bases). V was shortened by 0 bases and J by 7 bases, with 13 bases between the two germline ends. The V gene's germline CDR1 is SGHKS and CDR2 YYEKEE (reference sequence). The CDR3 spans 14 residues.

The CDR3 loop reads CASGWQPQHF. Written as DNA, the CDR3 is TGTGCCAGCGGCTGGCAGCCCCAGCATTTT. The chain recombines TRBV6-5 with TRBJ1-5; D is unclear. CDR3 length: 10 amino acids. Trimming removed 8 bases at V and 7 bases at J, with 6 bases between. The germline gives CDR1 MNHEY, CDR2 SVGAGI.

The CDR3 DNA reads as TGTGCCAGCAGCTTAGGATTGGGCAGGGTGTACACTGAAGCTTTCTTT. Translating it yields CASSLGLGRVYTEAFF. The genes are TRBV7-8 and TRBJ1-1; D possibly corresponds to TRBD1 (5 bases). Germline V gene data show CDR1 as SGHVS and CDR2 as FQNEAQ. The length of the CDR3 is 16 residues. V gave up 1 base and J gave up 3 bases, with 15 bases separating them.

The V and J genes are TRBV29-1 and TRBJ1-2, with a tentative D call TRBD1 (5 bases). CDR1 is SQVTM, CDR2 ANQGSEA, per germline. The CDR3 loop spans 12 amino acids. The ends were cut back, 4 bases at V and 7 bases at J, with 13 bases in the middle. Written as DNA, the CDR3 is TGCAGCGTTGGGGGCAGAACTGGTGGCTACACCTTC. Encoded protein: CSVGGRTGGYTF. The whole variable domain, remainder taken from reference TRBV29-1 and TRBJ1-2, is SAVISQKPSRDICQRGTSLTIQCQVDSQVTMMFWYRQQPGQSLTLIATANQGSEATYESGFVIDKFPISRPNLTFSTLTVSNMSPEDSSIYLCSVGGRTGGYTFGSGTRLTVV.

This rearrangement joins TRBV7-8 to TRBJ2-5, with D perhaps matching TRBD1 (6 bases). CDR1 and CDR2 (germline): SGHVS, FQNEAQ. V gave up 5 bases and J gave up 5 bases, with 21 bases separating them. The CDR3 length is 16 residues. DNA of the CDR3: TGTGCCAGCAGCCCGGTAGGGGGAGTTTTGGAGGAGACCCAGTACTTC. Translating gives CASSPVGGVLEETQYF.

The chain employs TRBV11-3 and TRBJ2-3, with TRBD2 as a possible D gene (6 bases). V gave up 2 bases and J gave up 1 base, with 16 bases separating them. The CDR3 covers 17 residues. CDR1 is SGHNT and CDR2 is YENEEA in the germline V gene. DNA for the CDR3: TGTGCCAGCAGCTTAAGAATTAAAGCGGGCGGCACAGATACGCAGTATTTT. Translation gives CASSLRIKAGGTDTQYF.

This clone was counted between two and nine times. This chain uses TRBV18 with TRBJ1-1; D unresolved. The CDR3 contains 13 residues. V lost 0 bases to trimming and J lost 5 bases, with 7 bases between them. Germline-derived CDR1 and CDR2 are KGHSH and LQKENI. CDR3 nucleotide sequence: TGTGCCAGCTCACCACCCCCGGGGACTGAAGCTTTCTTT. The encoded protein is CASSPPPGTEAFF.

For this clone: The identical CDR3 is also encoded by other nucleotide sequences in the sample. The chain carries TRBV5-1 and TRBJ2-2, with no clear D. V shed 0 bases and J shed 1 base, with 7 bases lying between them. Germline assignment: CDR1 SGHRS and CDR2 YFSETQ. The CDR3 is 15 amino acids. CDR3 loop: CASSLVAGNTGELFF. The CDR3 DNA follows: TGCGCCAGCAGCTTGGTTGCAGGGAACACCGGGGAGCTGTTTTTT.

CDR3 nucleotides: TGTGCCAGCAGAGGGACAGGGACTAATGAAAAACTGTTTTTT. Protein sequence: CASRGTGTNEKLFF. The rearrangement joins TRBV28 to TRBJ1-4; 9 bases align to TRBD1. CDR1 and CDR2 from the germline V gene are MDHEN and SYDVKM. CDR3 length: 14 residues. The V segment lost 6 bases and the J segment 2 bases; nucleotides outside the gene matches: 1.

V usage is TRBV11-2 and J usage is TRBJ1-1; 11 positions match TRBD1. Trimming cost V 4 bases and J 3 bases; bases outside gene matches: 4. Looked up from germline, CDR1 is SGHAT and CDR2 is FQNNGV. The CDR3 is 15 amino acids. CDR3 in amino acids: CASSSGTGGYTEAFF. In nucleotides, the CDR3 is TGTGCCAGCAGCTCTGGGACAGGGGGATACACTGAAGCTTTCTTT.

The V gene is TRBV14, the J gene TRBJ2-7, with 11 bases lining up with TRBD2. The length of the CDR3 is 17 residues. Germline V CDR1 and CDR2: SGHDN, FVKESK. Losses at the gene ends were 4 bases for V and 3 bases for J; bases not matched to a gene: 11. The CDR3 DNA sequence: TGTGCCAGCAGCCCTCCGGGACTAGCGGCGGGGAGCTACGAGCAGTACTTC. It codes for CASSPPGLAAGSYEQYF. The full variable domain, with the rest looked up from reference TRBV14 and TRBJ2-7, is EAGVTQFPSHSVIEKGQTVTLRCDPISGHDNLYWYRRVMGKEIKFLLHFVKESKQDESGMPNNRFLAERTGGTYSTLKVQPAELEDSGVYFCASSPPGLAAGSYEQYFGPGTRLTVT.

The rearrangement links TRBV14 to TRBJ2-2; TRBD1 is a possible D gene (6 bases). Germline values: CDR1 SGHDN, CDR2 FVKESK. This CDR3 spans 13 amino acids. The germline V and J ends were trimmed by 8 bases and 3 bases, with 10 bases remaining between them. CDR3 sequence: CASRGQDTGELFF. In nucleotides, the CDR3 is TGTGCCAGCCGGGGACAAGACACCGGGGAGCTGTTTTTT.

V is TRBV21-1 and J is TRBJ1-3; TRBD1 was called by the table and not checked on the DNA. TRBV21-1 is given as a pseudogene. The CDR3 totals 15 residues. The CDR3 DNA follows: TGTGCCAGCCCAAAGGAAGGGGATAGAGGAAACACCATATATTTT. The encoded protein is CASPKEGDRGNTIYF.

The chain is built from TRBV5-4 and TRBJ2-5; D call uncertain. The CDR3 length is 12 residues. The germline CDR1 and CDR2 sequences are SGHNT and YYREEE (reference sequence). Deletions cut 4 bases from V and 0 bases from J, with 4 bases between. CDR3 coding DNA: TGTGCCAGCAGCCCCGACCAAGAGACCCAGTACTTC. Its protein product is CASSPDQETQYF.